This T cell receptor (beta chain) was captured by sequencing in a study of cytomegalovirus exposure and HLA in healthy donors. Worth noting for this clone: Antigen specificity is unknown.

The study ran its PCR with 60 Vbeta and 13 Jbeta primers. Data came from immunoSEQ multiplex PCR; TCRdb stores just in-frame clones and leaves some out. The data hold about 77,000 clones, with around three quarters observed a single time. Study-level points and caveats: Highly shared sequence variants in one cluster were likely a sequencing artifact. Cytomegalovirus-associated status was assigned to fewer than 200 TCR beta chains. Owing to their indistinguishability, certain V segments, notably TRBV6-2 and TRBV6-3, were excluded.

The V gene's germline CDR1 is SGDLS and CDR2 YYNGEE. Trimming left V 3 bases short and J 4 bases short, with 10 bases between. This CDR3 spans 13 amino acids. The clonotype comes from a man between 40 and 49 years old in good health and CMV-seronegative. Material for sequencing was PBMCs. This chain uses TRBV9 with TRBJ1-2; tentative D call: TRBD1 (6 bases). In DNA, the CDR3 is TGTGCCAGCAGCGCACAGGGCCTCTATGGCTACACCTTC. Translation gives CASSAQGLYGYTF.